Following are 17 T cell receptor beta chains from one sample sequenced in a study of shared clonotypes between healthy human individuals. Libraries were prepared by immunoSEQ multiplex PCR; TCRdb keeps only in-frame clonotypes and omits some of them. The sample contains about 580,000 clones, about 98% of which appear only once. In the naive CD8 group, cells lacked CD45RO and were positively selected for CCR7, so terminally differentiated effector memory CD45RA+ cells were left out. The sequencing input was naive CD8+ T cells sorted from blood. Every receptor here comes from a man younger than 40 in good health.

Note on this clone: Within the sample, other DNA sequences also encode this same CDR3. V is TRBV6-5 and J is TRBJ2-3; a weak D match, TRBD2 (6 bases). The CDR3 totals 14 residues. Trimming took off 2 bases at V and 2 bases at J, with 8 bases between the two ends. Germline V lookup: CDR1 MNHEY, CDR2 SVGAGI. CDR3 region: CASSYRGFTDTQYF. CDR3 coding DNA: TGTGCCAGCAGTTACCGGGGGTTCACAGATACGCAGTATTTT.

In this sample, this clone turned up once. This rearrangement joins TRBV2 to TRBJ2-2; TRBD1 agrees at 10 bases. The CDR3 contains 14 residues. Trimming took 10 bases from V and 5 from J; bases not matched to a gene: 7. Germline V gene sequence: CDR1 SNHLY, CDR2 FYNNEI. DNA of the CDR3: TGTGCCACACAACCGGGACAGGGGACCGGGGAGCTGTTTTTT. Protein sequence: CATQPGQGTGELFF.

This rearrangement joins TRBV30 to TRBJ1-1; D is unresolved. Germline V gene lookup returns CDR1 GTSNPN and CDR2 SVGIG (reference sequence). The CDR3 has 12 amino acids. V was trimmed by 1 base and J by 0 bases, leaving 3 bases between them. This CDR3 is CAWSGMNTEAFF. The CDR3 nucleotides read TGTGCCTGGAGTGGAATGAACACTGAAGCTTTCTTT.

The rearrangement joins TRBV19 to TRBJ2-1; no reliable D call. Germline V lookup: CDR1 LNHDA, CDR2 SQIVND (reference sequence). CDR3 size: 15 residues. The V and J ends lost 1 base and 2 bases respectively, with 9 bases between them. CDR3 DNA sequence: TGTGCCAGTAGTATAGTGGCGTTCCCCTACAATGAGCAGTTCTTC. It is translated as CASSIVAFPYNEQFF.

The CDR3 reads CASGSDRGTDTQYF. CDR3 bases: TGTGCCAGCGGTTCGGACCGGGGCACAGATACGCAGTATTTT. The V and J genes are TRBV6-1 and TRBJ2-3, with D unclear. This CDR3 has 14 residues. V lost 8 bases and J 1 base, leaving 13 bases between the germline ends. CDR1 MNHNS and CDR2 SASEGT come from the germline V gene.

V is TRBV5-8 and J is TRBJ2-3, with TRBD2 identical over 8 bases. V lost 5 bases to trimming and J lost 5 bases; unmatched junction nucleotides: 4. This CDR3 region has 13 residues. Germline V gene lookup returns CDR1 SGHTS and CDR2 YDEGEE. CDR3 nucleotide sequence: TGTGCCAGCAGTTATCGGGGGGGAGATACGCAGTATTTT. This codes for CASSYRGGDTQYF.

The chain has TRBV5-6 and TRBJ2-7; no reliable D call. Trimming left V 0 bases short and J 3 bases short, with 10 bases between. The CDR3 contains 14 residues. The germline CDR1 and CDR2 sequences are SGHDT and YYEEEE. DNA of the CDR3: TGTGCCAGCAGCTTGGGCAGCCACCTCTACGAGCAGTACTTC. Its protein product is CASSLGSHLYEQYF.

The V call is TRBV5-5, the J call TRBJ2-7; maybe TRBD1 (6 bases). CDR3 length equals 15 residues. In germline, CDR1 is SGHKS, CDR2 YYEKEE (reference sequence). V lost 1 base, J lost 1 base, and 12 bases lay in between. CDR3: CASSLIPGHSYEQYF. The CDR3 DNA sequence: TGTGCCAGCAGCTTGATCCCGGGACATTCCTACGAGCAGTACTTC.

This clone was seen only once. The J gene is TRBJ2-1, the V gene TRBV27, with 8 bases aligning to TRBD2. CDR3 length: 14 amino acids. V gave up 5 bases and J gave up 10 bases; unmatched junction bases: 10. CDR1 MNHEY and CDR2 SMNVEV come from the germline V gene (reference sequence). The CDR3 DNA reads as TGTGCCAGCAGTAGTAGCGGGGCTTTTTGGGAGCAGTTCTTC. Amino acids: CASSSSGAFWEQFF.

This chain links TRBV7-9 with TRBJ1-1; 10 bases are a match to TRBD1. In germline, CDR1 is SEHNR, CDR2 FQNEAQ (reference sequence). There are 17 residues in the CDR3. Trimming cost V 7 bases and J 6 bases; bases outside gene matches: 17. The CDR3 loop is CASINTGTGASRAEAFF. The CDR3 region has the DNA TGTGCCAGCATCAACACCGGGACAGGGGCCTCTCGGGCTGAAGCTTTCTTT.

V usage is TRBV5-4 and J usage is TRBJ2-7, with 7 nucleotides matching TRBD1. This CDR3 is 14 amino acids long. Germline trimming cut 4 bases from V and 4 bases from J; bases unmatched to any gene: 8. Germline values: CDR1 SGHNT, CDR2 YYREEE (reference sequence). CDR3 sequence reads: CASSPGQAVYEQYF. The CDR3 DNA follows: TGTGCCAGCAGCCCTGGACAGGCCGTGTACGAGCAGTACTTC.

CDR3 sequence: CASGQGIGELFF. In DNA, the CDR3 is TGTGCCAGCGGACAGGGAATCGGGGAGCTGTTTTTT. The chain has TRBV5-6 and TRBJ2-2; 8 bases agree with TRBD1. Germline V gives CDR1 SGHDT, CDR2 YYEEEE. V shed 7 bases, J shed 7 bases, and the junction held 3 bases outside the gene matches. This CDR3 comprises 12 residues.

This chain uses TRBV4-3 with TRBJ2-7, with 12 positions matching TRBD2. This CDR3 is built from 16 residues. The ends lost 0 bases at V and 7 bases at J; junction bases unmatched: 7. Looked up from germline, CDR1 is LGHNA and CDR2 is YSLEER. The CDR3 loop reads CASSQDVTSGRLEQYF. The CDR3 DNA sequence: TGCGCCAGCAGCCAAGATGTTACTAGCGGGAGGTTGGAGCAGTACTTC.

The chain uses TRBV5-1 and TRBJ2-7; possible D gene TRBD2, 5 bases. V was trimmed by 6 bases and J by 0 bases, leaving 10 bases between them. Germline CDR1 is SGHRS and CDR2 is YFSETQ. CDR3 length: 13 residues. CDR3 in amino acids: CASMGSDSYEQYF. In nucleotides, the CDR3 is TGCGCCAGCATGGGTAGCGACTCCTACGAGCAGTACTTC. Complete variable domain (other parts from reference TRBV5-1 and TRBJ2-7): KAGVTQTPRYLIKTRGQQVTLSCSPISGHRSVSWYQQTPGQGLQFLFEYFSETQRNKGNFPGRFSGRQFSNSRSEMNVSTLELGDSALYLCASMGSDSYEQYFGPGTRLTVT.

The chain couples TRBV4-1 to TRBJ2-2; perhaps D is TRBD1 or TRBD2 (6 bases each). This CDR3 is built from 15 residues. V lost 0 bases and J lost 10, with 15 bases in between. In germline, CDR1 is MGHRA, CDR2 YSYEKL. The CDR3 region has the DNA TGCGCCAGCAGCCAAGAGGAGGGGGTGCGGGTGGAGCTGTTTTTT. This codes for CASSQEEGVRVELFF.

This sequence joins TRBV6-1 and TRBJ2-2; D unresolved. This CDR3 spans 15 amino acids. Trimming cost V 1 base and J 10 bases, with 16 bases left between them. Germline V lookup: CDR1 MNHNS, CDR2 SASEGT. The CDR3 region has the DNA TGTGCCAGCAGTGAAGTGGCAGGAGTTTATGCGGAGCTGTTTTTT. Protein product: CASSEVAGVYAELFF.

The chain links TRBV7-3 to TRBJ2-7; a possible D gene is TRBD2 (6 bases). The germline V and J ends were trimmed by 2 bases and 0 bases, with 11 bases remaining between them. The germline V gene encodes CDR1 SGHTA and CDR2 FQGTGA. This CDR3 has 15 amino acids. The CDR3: CASSLFGGSSYEQYF. The DNA of the CDR3 is TGTGCCAGCAGCTTATTTGGGGGGAGCTCCTACGAGCAGTACTTC.